This entry lists 27 T cell receptor beta chains sequenced from one sample in a study of cytomegalovirus exposure and HLA in healthy donors. Data came from immunoSEQ multiplex PCR; TCRdb stores just in-frame clones and leaves some out. In the table there are some 130,000 clones, approximately 85% of which are singletons. Sequencing used PBMCs. Receptors were obtained from a woman in her twenties or thirties in good health and CMV-seronegative.

V is TRBV6-5 and J is TRBJ2-7; the match to TRBD1 covers 7 bases. V shed 0 bases, J shed 3 bases, and the junction held 5 bases outside the gene matches. Germline loops: CDR1 MNHEY, CDR2 SVGAGI. The CDR3 is made up of 15 amino acids. CDR3 in amino acids: CASSYSSTGVYEQYF. CDR3 bases: TGTGCCAGCAGTTACTCGAGCACAGGGGTCTACGAGCAGTACTTC.

On this clone itself: This may come from a read error, since a much larger clone is one base off. The rearrangement joins TRBV6-6 to TRBJ2-7; D might be TRBD1 (5 bases). The germline V gene has CDR1 MNHNY and CDR2 SVGAGI (reference sequence). The CDR3 is made up of 12 amino acids. The ends were cut back, 5 bases at V and 4 bases at J, with 9 bases in the middle. The CDR3, as DNA: TGTGCCAGCAGTGGCCAGGGTTACGAGCAGTACTTC. Its protein is CASSGQGYEQYF.

The rearrangement joins TRBV7-2 to TRBJ2-5; 7 bases are a match to TRBD1. CDR3 size: 13 residues. With 5 bases clipped from V and 7 bases from J, the junction kept 7 bases outside the gene matches. CDR1 is SGHTA and CDR2 is FQGNSA in the germline V gene. The chain's CDR3 is CASSPRTGGTQYF. The CDR3 DNA is TGTGCCAGCAGCCCACGGACAGGTGGGACCCAGTACTTC.

This clone appeared a few times. This chain uses TRBV5-6 with TRBJ2-1; D ambiguous. This CDR3 comprises 16 residues. Trimming pared 3 bases from V and 7 bases from J, leaving 20 bases between. Germline CDR1 is SGHDT and CDR2 is YYEEEE. The CDR3 is CASSYTYPIHGNEQFF. For the CDR3, the DNA is TGTGCCAGCAGCTATACGTACCCTATACACGGGAATGAGCAGTTCTTC.

This clone showed up just once. The gene calls are TRBV5-1 and TRBJ1-1; 9 positions agree with TRBD1. Germline trimming cut 2 bases from V and 5 bases from J; bases unmatched to any gene: 4. CDR1 SGHRS and CDR2 YFSETQ come from the germline V gene. The CDR3 is 14 amino acids. The CDR3 coding sequence is TGCGCCAGCAGCTTTTCGACAGGGGGGACTGAAGCTTTCTTT. This encodes CASSFSTGGTEAFF.

The V call is TRBV7-8, the J call TRBJ2-2; 13 nucleotides line up with TRBD2. With V trimmed by 7 bases and J by 5 bases, 13 bases remained unmatched. The CDR3 extends over 18 amino acids. Per the germline V gene, CDR1 is SGHVS and CDR2 is FQNEAQ. The CDR3 spells CASIQTGTSGEGTGELFF. CDR3 DNA sequence: TGTGCCAGCATCCAAACCGGGACTAGCGGGGAAGGGACCGGGGAGCTGTTTTTT.

The V call is TRBV2, the J call TRBJ1-2; D possibly corresponds to TRBD1 (5 bases). Germline lookup yields CDR1 SNHLY and CDR2 FYNNEI. V was cut by 2 bases and J by 4 bases, with 14 bases left in between. The CDR3 loop spans 15 amino acids. CDR3 nucleotides: TGTGCCAGCAGTGAACGGGGGAACCTAGGCTATGGCTACACCTTC. This encodes CASSERGNLGYGYTF. The full variable domain, its missing parts supplied by reference TRBV2 and TRBJ1-2, is EPEVTQTPSHQVTQMGQEVILRCVPISNHLYFYWYRQILGQKVEFLVSFYNNEISEKSEIFDDQFSVERPDGSNFTLKIRSTKLEDSAMYFCASSERGNLGYGYTFGSGTRLTVV.

This clone was detected only a few times. V gene TRBV27 combines with J gene TRBJ1-6, with 7 positions matching TRBD1. V shed 6 bases and J 4 bases; nucleotides not matched to a gene: 0. The CDR3 has 13 amino acids. The germline gives CDR1 MNHEY, CDR2 SMNVEV (reference sequence). CDR3: CASRGQYNSPLHF. For the CDR3, the DNA is TGTGCCAGCAGGGGACAGTATAATTCACCCCTCCACTTT.

The V call is TRBV2, the J call TRBJ2-5; 8 bases agree with TRBD1. Looked up from germline, CDR1 is SNHLY and CDR2 is FYNNEI. This CDR3 region has 16 residues. J lost 5 bases, V lost 2 bases, and 10 bases had no gene match. The CDR3 DNA is TGTGCCAGCAGTGAATCGAGGGCAGGGGGCAGGGAGACCCAGTACTTC. Translated, it gives CASSESRAGGRETQYF.

The V call is TRBV7-9, the J call TRBJ1-4; TRBD1 agrees at 9 bases. The V segment lost 5 bases and the J segment 7 bases; nucleotides outside the gene matches: 8. Germline V gene lookup returns CDR1 SEHNR and CDR2 FQNEAQ (reference sequence). The CDR3 has 15 residues. For the CDR3, the DNA is TGTGCCAGCAGCACCGGACAGGGGTTAACTGAAAAACTGTTTTTT. Translated: CASSTGQGLTEKLFF.

The chain uses TRBV6-6 and TRBJ2-2; 9 nucleotides align to TRBD1. CDR3 size: 16 residues. Germline V gene sequence: CDR1 MNHNY, CDR2 SVGAGI (reference sequence). J gave up 6 bases and V 5 bases, and 10 bases lay outside the gene matches. This chain's CDR3 is CASSPRDRVIPGELFF. Written as DNA, the CDR3 is TGTGCCAGCAGTCCCCGGGACAGGGTTATTCCCGGGGAGCTGTTTTTT.

The rearrangement joins TRBV5-1 to TRBJ1-2; TRBD1 matches 9 bases. Germline lookup yields CDR1 SGHRS and CDR2 YFSETQ. The CDR3 contains 13 residues. The ends lost 4 bases at V and 8 bases at J; junction bases unmatched: 6. The chain's CDR3 is CASSLNRGRGYTF. The CDR3 DNA follows: TGCGCCAGCAGCCTAAACAGGGGGCGAGGCTACACCTTC.

The chain couples TRBV5-1 to TRBJ1-1; 11 bases match TRBD1. The CDR3 contains 14 residues. J gave up 6 bases and V 4 bases, and 5 bases lay outside the gene matches. Germline CDR1 reads SGHRS; CDR2 reads YFSETQ. As DNA, the CDR3 is TGCGCCAGCAGCGCGGGACAGGGGGGCGCTGAAGCTTTCTTT. Protein: CASSAGQGGAEAFF.

V is TRBV12-5 and J is TRBJ1-2; maybe TRBD1 (6 bases). Per germline, CDR1 LGHNT and CDR2 FRNRAP. The CDR3 length is 14 residues. The germline V and J ends were trimmed by 6 bases and 7 bases, with 18 bases remaining between them. The DNA for the CDR3 is TGTGCTAGTGGCCTACAGGGAGTTGTTAGTGGCTACACCTTC. Protein sequence: CASGLQGVVSGYTF.

The chain carries TRBV12-5 and TRBJ1-1, with TRBD1 matching 8 bases. The length of the CDR3 is 14 residues. The V gene's germline CDR1 is LGHNT and CDR2 FRNRAP. J gave up 4 bases and V 2 bases, and 3 bases lay outside the gene matches. Here the CDR3 reads CASGLITGGTEAFF. DNA of the CDR3: TGTGCTAGTGGTTTGATAACAGGGGGCACTGAAGCTTTCTTT.

The chain couples TRBV27 to TRBJ2-4, with 8 bases fitting TRBD2. The CDR3 runs 15 residues. V was clipped by 10 bases and J by 0 bases; unmatched bases: 8. Looked up from germline, CDR1 is MNHEY and CDR2 is SMNVEV (reference sequence). The CDR3 DNA reads TGTGCCACCCGGGGGGGTTCGCTAGCCAAAAACATTCAGTACTTC. Its translation is CATRGGSLAKNIQYF.

This chain connects TRBV2 to TRBJ2-5, with a weak D call TRBD2 (6 bases). Germline CDR1 and CDR2: SNHLY and FYNNEI. With 6 bases removed from V and 7 bases from J, the gap between germline ends came to 24 bases. The CDR3 loop spans 16 amino acids. The CDR3 spells CASRPVGGTFSWTQYF. CDR3 sequence (DNA): TGTGCCAGCAGACCAGTCGGCGGGACCTTCAGTTGGACCCAGTACTTC.

This clone was picked up many times. V is TRBV7-2 and J is TRBJ1-1; TRBD1 matches 10 bases. The germline gives CDR1 SGHTA, CDR2 FQGNSA. V lost 4 bases, J lost 4 bases, and 3 bases stayed unmatched. The CDR3 runs to 14 residues. In nucleotides, the CDR3 is TGTGCCAGCAGCTGGGACAGGGGTTCCACTGAAGCTTTCTTT. Protein product: CASSWDRGSTEAFF. The full variable domain, rest sourced from reference TRBV7-2 and TRBJ1-1, is GAGVSQSPSNKVTEKGKDVELRCDPISGHTALYWYRQSLGQGLEFLIYFQGNSAPDKSGLPSDRFSAERTGGSVSTLTIQRTQQEDSAVYLCASSWDRGSTEAFFGQGTRLTVV.

The chain couples TRBV7-9 to TRBJ1-2, with no clear D. CDR1 SEHNR and CDR2 FQNEAQ come from the germline V gene (reference sequence). This CDR3 has 14 amino acids. Trimming removed 2 bases from V and 4 bases from J, with 11 bases in between. Written as DNA, the CDR3 is TGTGCCAGCAGCTTATCTACCCAGCGCTATGGCTACACCTTC. Translating gives CASSLSTQRYGYTF.

The chain employs TRBV7-6 and TRBJ1-5; maybe TRBD1 (6 bases). CDR3 length: 17 amino acids. The germline CDR1 and CDR2 sequences are SGHVS and FNYEAQ. V lost 1 base and J 5 bases, leaving 18 bases between the germline ends. In DNA, the CDR3 is TGTGCCAGCAGCTTAGGGGAGCACGGGACACGATATCAGCCCCAGCATTTT. It yields the protein CASSLGEHGTRYQPQHF. The full variable domain, its missing parts supplied by reference TRBV7-6 and TRBJ1-5, is GAGVSQSPRYKVTKRGQDVALRCDPISGHVSLYWYRQALGQGPEFLTYFNYEAQQDKSGLPNDRFSAERPEGSISTLTIQRTEQRDSAMYRCASSLGEHGTRYQPQHFGDGTRLSIL.

This clone was counted between two and nine times. V and J are TRBV5-4 and TRBJ1-1; tentatively, D is TRBD1 (6 bases). The CDR3 extends over 14 amino acids. From germline, CDR1 is SGHNT and CDR2 YYREEE (reference sequence). Between the trimmed V and J ends, which lost 6 bases and 0 bases, there was a span of 12 bases. The CDR3: CASKSGTLNTEAFF. In nucleotides, the CDR3 is TGTGCCAGCAAATCCGGGACATTGAACACTGAAGCTTTCTTT. Supplemented by reference TRBV5-4 and TRBJ1-1, the full variable domain reads ETGVTQSPTHLIKTRGQQVTLRCSSQSGHNTVSWYQQALGQGPQFIFQYYREEENGRGNFPPRFSGLQFPNYSSELNVNALELDDSALYLCASKSGTLNTEAFFGQGTRLTVV.

The V call is TRBV9, the J call TRBJ2-3, with D possibly TRBD1 on 6 matching bases. CDR3 length: 17 amino acids. V was shortened by 0 bases and J by 3 bases, with 17 bases between the two germline ends. The V gene's germline CDR1 is SGDLS and CDR2 YYNGEE. Here the CDR3 reads CASSVGIRGRKTDTQYF. The CDR3 DNA follows: TGTGCCAGCAGCGTAGGGATCAGGGGTCGGAAAACAGATACGCAGTATTTT.

The J gene is TRBJ2-3, the V gene TRBV6-5, with 10 bases fitting TRBD2. Germline V gene lookup returns CDR1 MNHEY and CDR2 SVGAGI. The CDR3 contains 16 residues. Trimming cost V 0 bases and J 4 bases; bases outside gene matches: 4. DNA for the CDR3: TGTGCCAGCAGTTACTCTTTAGCGGGGGGTGCAGATACGCAGTATTTT. Amino acid sequence: CASSYSLAGGADTQYF.

The CDR3 bases are TGCGCCAGCAGCTTGGCGGCCGGACAGTTCTACGAGCAGTACTTC. Its translation: CASSLAAGQFYEQYF. The V gene is TRBV5-1, the J gene TRBJ2-7; perhaps TRBD1 as D (6 bases). V was trimmed by 0 bases and J by 3 bases, leaving 13 bases between them. This CDR3 is built from 15 residues. Germline V gives CDR1 SGHRS, CDR2 YFSETQ.

The chain uses TRBV11-2 and TRBJ2-3; 9 bases are shared with TRBD2. CDR1 is SGHAT, CDR2 FQNNGV, per germline. The CDR3 runs 16 residues. The V gene end was trimmed by 2 bases and the J gene end by 6 bases; junction bases not matched to a gene: 9. CDR3 in DNA: TGTGCCAGCAGCTTACAGTGGCGGGGGGGCAGGGATACGCAGTATTTT. This sequence encodes CASSLQWRGGRDTQYF.

The chain links TRBV5-1 to TRBJ2-3; D is perhaps TRBD2 (7 bases). The CDR3 has 15 amino acids. Germline V gives CDR1 SGHRS, CDR2 YFSETQ. V gave up 3 bases and J gave up 3 bases, with 14 bases separating them. This chain's CDR3 is CASSWGGAGTDTQYF. CDR3 nucleotide sequence: TGCGCCAGCAGCTGGGGGGGGGCCGGGACAGATACGCAGTATTTT.

The genes are TRBV27 and TRBJ2-3; 8 bases map to TRBD2. Unmatched junction bases numbered 32, after V lost 8 bases and J lost 4 bases. The CDR3 length is 22 residues. CDR1 and CDR2 from the germline V gene are MNHEY and SMNVEV (reference sequence). In nucleotides, the CDR3 is TGTGCCAGCGCCCCAGCTGCCCCGGGGATCATGCGGGGGGTTTCTGCGGCAGATACGCAGTATTTT. This gives the protein CASAPAAPGIMRGVSAADTQYF.